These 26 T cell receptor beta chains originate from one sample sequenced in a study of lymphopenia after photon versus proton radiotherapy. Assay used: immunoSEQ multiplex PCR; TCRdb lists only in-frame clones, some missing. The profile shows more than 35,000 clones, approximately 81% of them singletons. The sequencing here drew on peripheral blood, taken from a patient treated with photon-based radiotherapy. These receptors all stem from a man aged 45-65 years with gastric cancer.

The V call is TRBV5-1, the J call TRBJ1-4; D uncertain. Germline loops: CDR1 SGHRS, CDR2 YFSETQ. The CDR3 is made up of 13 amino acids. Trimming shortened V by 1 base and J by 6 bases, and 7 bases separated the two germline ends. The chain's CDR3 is CASSLLGDEKLFF. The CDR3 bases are TGCGCCAGCAGCTTGCTGGGTGATGAAAAACTGTTTTTT.

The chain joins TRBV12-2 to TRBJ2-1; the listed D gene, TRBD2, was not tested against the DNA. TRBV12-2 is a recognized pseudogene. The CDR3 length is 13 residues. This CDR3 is CATKRSSYNEQFF. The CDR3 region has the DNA TGTGCAACAAAGCGAAGCTCCTACAATGAGCAGTTCTTC.

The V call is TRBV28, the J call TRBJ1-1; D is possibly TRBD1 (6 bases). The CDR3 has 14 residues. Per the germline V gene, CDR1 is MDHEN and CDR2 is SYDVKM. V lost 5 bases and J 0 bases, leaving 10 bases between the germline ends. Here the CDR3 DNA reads TGTGCCAGCAGTGGTCCAGGGGTGAACACTGAAGCTTTCTTT. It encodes CASSGPGVNTEAFF. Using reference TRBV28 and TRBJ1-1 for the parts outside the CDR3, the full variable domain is DVKVTQSSRYLVKRTGEKVFLECVQDMDHENMFWYRQDPGLGLRLIYFSYDVKMKEKGDIPEGYSVSREKKERFSLILESASTNQTSMYLCASSGPGVNTEAFFGQGTRLTVV.

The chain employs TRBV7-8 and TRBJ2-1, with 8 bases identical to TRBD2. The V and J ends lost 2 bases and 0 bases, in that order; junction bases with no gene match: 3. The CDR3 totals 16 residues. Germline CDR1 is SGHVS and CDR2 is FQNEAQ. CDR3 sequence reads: CASSLPGRASYNEQFF. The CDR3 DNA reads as TGTGCCAGCAGCTTACCCGGGAGGGCCTCCTACAATGAGCAGTTCTTC.

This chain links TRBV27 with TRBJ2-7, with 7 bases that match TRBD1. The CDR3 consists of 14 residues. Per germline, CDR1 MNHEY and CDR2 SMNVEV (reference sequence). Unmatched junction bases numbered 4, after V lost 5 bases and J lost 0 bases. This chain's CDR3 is CASSRDRSSYEQYF. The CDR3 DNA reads TGTGCCAGCAGTAGGGACAGAAGCTCCTACGAGCAGTACTTC.

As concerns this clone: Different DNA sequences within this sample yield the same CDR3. In DNA, the CDR3 is TGTGCCAGCAGCCCGTATGAGGGCGGAGAGACCCAGTACTTC. It encodes CASSPYEGGETQYF. The chain employs TRBV5-6 and TRBJ2-5, with a tentative D call TRBD2 (5 bases). Trimming removed 4 bases at V and 4 bases at J, with 14 bases between. Per germline, CDR1 SGHDT and CDR2 YYEEEE. The CDR3 extends over 14 amino acids.

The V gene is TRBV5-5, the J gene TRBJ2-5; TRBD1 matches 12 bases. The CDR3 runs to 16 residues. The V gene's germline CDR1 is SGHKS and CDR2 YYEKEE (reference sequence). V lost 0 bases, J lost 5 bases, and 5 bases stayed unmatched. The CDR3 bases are TGTGCCAGCAGCTTGGCCGGGGGGACAGGGGGCGAGACCCAGTACTTC. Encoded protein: CASSLAGGTGGETQYF.

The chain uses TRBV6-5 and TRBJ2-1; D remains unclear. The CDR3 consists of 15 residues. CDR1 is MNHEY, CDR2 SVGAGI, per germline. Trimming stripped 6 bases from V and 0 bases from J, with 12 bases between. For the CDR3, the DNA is TGTGCCAGCAGACCCCGCGTCAGCTCCTACAATGAGCAGTTCTTC. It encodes CASRPRVSSYNEQFF.

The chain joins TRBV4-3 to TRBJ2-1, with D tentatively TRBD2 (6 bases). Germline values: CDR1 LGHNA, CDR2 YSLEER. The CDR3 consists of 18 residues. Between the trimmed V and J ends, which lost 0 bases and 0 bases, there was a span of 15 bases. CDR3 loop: CASSQDWVGGGSYNEQFF. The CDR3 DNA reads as TGCGCCAGCAGCCAAGATTGGGTGGGAGGTGGCTCCTACAATGAGCAGTTCTTC.

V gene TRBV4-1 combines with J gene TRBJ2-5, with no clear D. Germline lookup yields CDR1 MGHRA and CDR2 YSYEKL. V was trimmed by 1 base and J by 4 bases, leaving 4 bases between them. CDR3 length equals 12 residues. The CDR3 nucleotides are TGCGCCAGCAGCCAAGCTGGAGAGACCCAGTACTTC. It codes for CASSQAGETQYF.

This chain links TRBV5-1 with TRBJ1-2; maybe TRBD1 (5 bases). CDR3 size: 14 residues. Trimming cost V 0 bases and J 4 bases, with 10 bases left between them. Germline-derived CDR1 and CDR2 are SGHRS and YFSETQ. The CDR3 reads CASSLAGRSYGYTF. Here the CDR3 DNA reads TGCGCCAGCAGCTTGGCAGGGCGCAGCTATGGCTACACCTTC.

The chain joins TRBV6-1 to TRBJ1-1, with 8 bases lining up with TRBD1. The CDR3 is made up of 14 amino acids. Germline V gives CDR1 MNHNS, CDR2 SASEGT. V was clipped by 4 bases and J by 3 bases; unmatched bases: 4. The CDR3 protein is CASSASQGDTEAFF. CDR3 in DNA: TGTGCCAGCAGTGCATCACAGGGGGACACTGAAGCTTTCTTT.

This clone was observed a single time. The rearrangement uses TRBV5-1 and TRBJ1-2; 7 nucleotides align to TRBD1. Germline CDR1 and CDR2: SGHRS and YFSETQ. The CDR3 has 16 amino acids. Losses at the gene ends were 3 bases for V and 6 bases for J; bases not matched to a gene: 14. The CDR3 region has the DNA TGCGCCAGCAGCTCGAATGCTTTAGGGGGCGCCGATGGCTACACCTTC. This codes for CASSSNALGGADGYTF.

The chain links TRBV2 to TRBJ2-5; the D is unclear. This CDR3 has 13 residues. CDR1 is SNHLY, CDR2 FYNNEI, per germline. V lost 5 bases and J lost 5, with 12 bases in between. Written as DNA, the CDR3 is TGTGCCAGCAGTACTGCCGAAGGGGAGACCCAGTACTTC. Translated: CASSTAEGETQYF.

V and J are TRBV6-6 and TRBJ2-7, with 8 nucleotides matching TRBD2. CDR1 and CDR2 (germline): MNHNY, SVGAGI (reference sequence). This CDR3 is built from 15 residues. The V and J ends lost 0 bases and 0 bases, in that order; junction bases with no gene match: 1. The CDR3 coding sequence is TGTGCCAGCAGTTACTCAAGCGGGAGCTCCTACGAGCAGTACTTC. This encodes CASSYSSGSSYEQYF.

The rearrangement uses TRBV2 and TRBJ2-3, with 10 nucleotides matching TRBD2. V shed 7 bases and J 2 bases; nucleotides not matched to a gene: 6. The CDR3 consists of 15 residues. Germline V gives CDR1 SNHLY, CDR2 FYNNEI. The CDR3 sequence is CASKWLAGVTDTQYF. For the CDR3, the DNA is TGTGCCAGCAAGTGGCTAGCGGGAGTCACAGATACGCAGTATTTT.

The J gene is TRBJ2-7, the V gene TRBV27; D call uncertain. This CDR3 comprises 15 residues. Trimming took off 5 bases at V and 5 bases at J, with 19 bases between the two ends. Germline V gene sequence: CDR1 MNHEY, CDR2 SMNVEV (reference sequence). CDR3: CASSPYSPNRDEQYF. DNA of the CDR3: TGTGCCAGCAGTCCTTACTCACCCAACCGTGACGAGCAGTACTTC.

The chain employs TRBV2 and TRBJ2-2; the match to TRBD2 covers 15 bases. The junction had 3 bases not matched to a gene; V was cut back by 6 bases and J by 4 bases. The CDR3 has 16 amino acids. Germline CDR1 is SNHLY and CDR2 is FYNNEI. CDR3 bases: TGTGCCAGCAGAGGGACTAGCGGGAGGATCACCGGGGAGCTGTTTTTT. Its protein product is CASRGTSGRITGELFF.

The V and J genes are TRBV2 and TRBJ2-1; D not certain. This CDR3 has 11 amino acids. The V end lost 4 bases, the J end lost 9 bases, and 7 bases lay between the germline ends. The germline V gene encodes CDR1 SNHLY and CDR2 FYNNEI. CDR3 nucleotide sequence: TGTGCCAGCAGTGGCCAACTTGAGCAGTTCTTC. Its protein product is CASSGQLEQFF.

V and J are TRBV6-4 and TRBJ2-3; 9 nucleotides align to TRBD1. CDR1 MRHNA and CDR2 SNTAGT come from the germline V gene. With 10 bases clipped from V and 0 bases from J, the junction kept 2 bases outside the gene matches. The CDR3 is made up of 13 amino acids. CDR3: CATGTGSTDTQYF. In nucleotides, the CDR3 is TGTGCCACCGGGACAGGGAGCACAGATACGCAGTATTTT.

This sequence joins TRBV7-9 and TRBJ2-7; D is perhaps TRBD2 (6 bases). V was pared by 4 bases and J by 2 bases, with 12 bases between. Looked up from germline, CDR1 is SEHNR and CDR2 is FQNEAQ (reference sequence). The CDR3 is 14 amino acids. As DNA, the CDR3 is TGTGCCAGCAGCTCTACGGGACTTCCCTACGAGCAGTACTTC. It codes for CASSSTGLPYEQYF. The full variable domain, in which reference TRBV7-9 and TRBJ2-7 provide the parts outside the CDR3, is DTGVSQNPRHKITKRGQNVTFRCDPISEHNRLYWYRQTLGQGPEFLTYFQNEAQLEKSRLLSDRFSAERPKGSFSTLEIQRTEQGDSAMYLCASSSTGLPYEQYFGPGTRLTVT.

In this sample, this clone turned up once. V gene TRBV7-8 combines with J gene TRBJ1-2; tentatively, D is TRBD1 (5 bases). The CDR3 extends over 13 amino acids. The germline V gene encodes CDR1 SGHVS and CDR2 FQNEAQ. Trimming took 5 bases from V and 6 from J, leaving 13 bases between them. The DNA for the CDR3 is TGTGCCAGCAGCACCGGGACGGAGGATGGCTACACCTTC. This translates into CASSTGTEDGYTF. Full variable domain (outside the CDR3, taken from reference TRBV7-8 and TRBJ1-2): GAGVSQSPRYKVAKRGQDVALRCDPISGHVSLFWYQQALGQGPEFLTYFQNEAQLDKSGLPSDRFFAERPEGSVSTLKIQRTQQEDSAVYLCASSTGTEDGYTFGSGTRLTVV.

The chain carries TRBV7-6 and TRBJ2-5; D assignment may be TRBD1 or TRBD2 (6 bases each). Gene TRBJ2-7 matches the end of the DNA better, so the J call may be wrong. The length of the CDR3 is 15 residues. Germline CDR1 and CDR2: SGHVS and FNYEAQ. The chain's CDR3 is CASSLGRGIGHEQYF. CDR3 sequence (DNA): TGTGCCAGCAGCTTAGGGAGGGGGATCGGCCACGAGCAGTACTTC.

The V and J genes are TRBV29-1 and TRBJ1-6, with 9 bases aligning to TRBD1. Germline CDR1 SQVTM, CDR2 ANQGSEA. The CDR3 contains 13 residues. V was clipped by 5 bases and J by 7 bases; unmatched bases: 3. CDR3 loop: CSVRDRANSPLHF. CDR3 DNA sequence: TGCAGCGTTAGGGACAGGGCCAATTCACCCCTCCACTTT.

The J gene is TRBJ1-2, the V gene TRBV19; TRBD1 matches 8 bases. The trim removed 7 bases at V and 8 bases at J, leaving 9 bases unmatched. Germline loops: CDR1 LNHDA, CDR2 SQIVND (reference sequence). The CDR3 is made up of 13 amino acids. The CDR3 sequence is CASTLDRVGGYTF. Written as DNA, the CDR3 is TGTGCCAGTACCCTGGACAGGGTGGGAGGCTACACCTTC.

In nucleotides, the CDR3 is TGTGCCAGCAGCTTAGAAGGGGGAGCGGCCGGGGAGCTGTTTTTT. It codes for CASSLEGGAAGELFF. The chain links TRBV11-2 to TRBJ2-2, with D possibly being TRBD1 (6 bases). The CDR3 is 15 amino acids. Germline CDR1 is SGHAT and CDR2 is FQNNGV. Trimming pared 0 bases from V and 6 bases from J, leaving 11 bases between.